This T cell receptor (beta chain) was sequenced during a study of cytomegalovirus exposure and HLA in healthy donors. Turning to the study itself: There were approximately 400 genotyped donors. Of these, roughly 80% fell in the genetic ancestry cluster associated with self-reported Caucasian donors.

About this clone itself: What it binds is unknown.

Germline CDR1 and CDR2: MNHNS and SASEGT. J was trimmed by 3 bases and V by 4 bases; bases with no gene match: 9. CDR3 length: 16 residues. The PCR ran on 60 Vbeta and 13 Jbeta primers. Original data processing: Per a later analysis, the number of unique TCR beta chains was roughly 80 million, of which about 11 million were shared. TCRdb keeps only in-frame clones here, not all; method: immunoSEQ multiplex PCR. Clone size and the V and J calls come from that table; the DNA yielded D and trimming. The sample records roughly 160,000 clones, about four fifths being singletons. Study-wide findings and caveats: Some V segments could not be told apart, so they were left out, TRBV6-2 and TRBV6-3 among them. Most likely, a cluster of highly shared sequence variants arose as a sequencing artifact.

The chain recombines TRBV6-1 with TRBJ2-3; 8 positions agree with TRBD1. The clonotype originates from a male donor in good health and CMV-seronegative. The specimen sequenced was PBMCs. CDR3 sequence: CASSAGRDRITDTQYF. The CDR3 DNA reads TGTGCCAGCAGTGCTGGCCGGGACAGGATAACAGATACGCAGTATTTT.